Sequencing of this TCR beta chain was carried out in a study of blood T cell repertoires in COVID-19. As for the study in general: The samples span acute and convalescent COVID-19 from the United States, Italy and Spain. T cells, B-cell-depleted T cells, or PBMCs supplied cDNA or gDNA.

The CDR3 has 11 residues. V was clipped by 7 bases and J by 6 bases, with 10 bases between them. In the study's own analysis: Scientists estimated how many nucleated cells there were by amplifying reference gene primers. This table comes from immunoSEQ multiplex PCR, and its TCRdb copy is limited to in-frame clones, with some not included. The DNA gave D and trimming, while V, J and clone size come from that table. This table has around 200,000 clones, about 90% appearing once. The source material was peripheral blood. The chain is built from TRBV12-3 or TRBV12-4 and TRBJ2-7, with a weak D call TRBD2 (5 bases). This receptor was taken from an older man with active or convalescent COVID-19. CDR3 sequence (DNA): TGTGCCAGCACTTCACGGGGCGAGCAGTACTTC. Protein: CASTSRGEQYF.